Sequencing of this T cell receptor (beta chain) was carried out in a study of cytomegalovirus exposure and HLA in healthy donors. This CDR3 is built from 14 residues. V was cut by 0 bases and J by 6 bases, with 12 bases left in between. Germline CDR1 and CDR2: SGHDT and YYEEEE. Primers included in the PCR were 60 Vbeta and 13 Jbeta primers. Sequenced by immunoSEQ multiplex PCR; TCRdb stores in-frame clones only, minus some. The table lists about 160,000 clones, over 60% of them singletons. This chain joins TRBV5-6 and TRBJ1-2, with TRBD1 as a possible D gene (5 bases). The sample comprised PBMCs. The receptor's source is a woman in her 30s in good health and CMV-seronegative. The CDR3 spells CASSLAGGSDGYTF. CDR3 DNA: TGTGCCAGCAGCTTGGCGGGGGGAAGCGATGGCTACACCTTC.